The rows below give T cell receptor beta chains drawn from one sample of a study of cytomegalovirus exposure and HLA in healthy donors. Only in-frame clones appear in the TCRdb table, and some are missing; sequencing was by immunoSEQ multiplex PCR. The sample holds about 120,000 clones; roughly 70% are singletons and the top ten take 3% to 4%. Material for sequencing was PBMCs. The receptors here all came from a man younger than 40 in good health and CMV-seronegative. Each CDR3 is given with its conserved first and last residue. A D gene is named only where the DNA matches it firmly. Where a row states a size, it is once, few, many or the class of an expanded clone; other rows omit it.

>TRBD1|TRBV19|TRBJ1-2|NA|14
CATPGQGDSDGYTF
TGTGCCACCCCCGGGCAGGGGGACTCGGATGGCTACACCTTC
>TRBD1|TRBV4-1|TRBJ2-7|NA|16
CASSQDAGQGLGEQYF
TGCGCCAGCAGCCAAGATGCAGGACAGGGGCTTGGCGAGCAGTACTTC
>NA|TRBV5-1|TRBJ1-1|NA|14
CASSLAQGNTEAFF
TGCGCCAGCAGCTTGGCTCAGGGCAACACTGAAGCTTTCTTT
>TRBD1|TRBV2|TRBJ2-7|few|14
CATLDRGSSYEQYF
TGTGCCACCCTCGACAGGGGCTCCTCCTACGAGCAGTACTTC
>TRBD2|TRBV7-3|TRBJ2-3|NA|14
CASSLRAGVDTQYF
TGTGCCAGCAGCTTACGCGCGGGGGTGGATACGCAGTATTTT
>TRBD2|TRBV11-3|TRBJ2-3|NA|15
CASSQKRGVTDTQYF
TGTGCCAGCAGTCAAAAGCGGGGGGTCACAGATACGCAGTATTTT
>TRBD2|TRBV9|TRBJ2-1|NA|17
CASSGQRGAQGHNEQFF
TGTGCCAGCAGCGGGCAGCGGGGGGCCCAAGGACACAATGAGCAGTTCTTC
>NA|TRBV6-5|TRBJ1-5|NA|14
CASSYSEGNQPQHF
TGTGCCAGCAGTTACTCGGAGGGAAACCAGCCCCAGCATTTT
>TRBD1|TRBV28|TRBJ2-3|NA|14
CASSWDSSVDTQYF
TGTGCCAGCAGTTGGGACAGCTCTGTAGATACGCAGTATTTT
>TRBD1|TRBV27|TRBJ1-1|NA|16
CASSPSEGAVNTEAFF
TGTGCCAGCAGTCCTAGTGAGGGGGCGGTGAACACTGAAGCTTTCTTT
>NA|TRBV19|TRBJ2-7|NA|14
CASRLDPTRREQYF
TGTGCCAGTAGACTAGACCCGACTAGGCGGGAGCAGTACTTC
>NA|TRBV27|TRBJ2-1|NA|15
CASSFQGQGYNEQFF
TGTGCCAGCAGTTTTCAGGGTCAGGGATACAATGAGCAGTTCTTC
>TRBD1|TRBV5-6|TRBJ2-7|NA|16
CASSWGGGQGHYEQYF
TGTGCCAGCAGCTGGGGTGGGGGACAGGGTCACTACGAGCAGTACTTC
>TRBD2|TRBV10-1|TRBJ2-2|NA|17
CASSDRTSGGRTGELFF
TGCGCCAGCAGTGATCGTACAAGCGGGGGGCGGACCGGGGAGCTGTTTTTT
>TRBD1|TRBV18|TRBJ2-6|NA|17
CASSLRQGGSGANVLTF
TGTGCCAGCTCACTTCGACAGGGTGGCTCTGGGGCCAACGTCCTGACTTTC
>TRBD1|TRBV7-6|TRBJ1-6|NA|15
CASSKGRGQNSPLHF
TGTGCCAGCAGCAAAGGCAGGGGGCAGAATTCACCCCTCCACTTT
>TRBD1|TRBV27|TRBJ1-5|NA|16
CASSPSTGEMDQPQHF
TGTGCCAGCAGCCCGTCGACAGGGGAGATGGATCAGCCCCAGCATTTT
>NA|TRBV15|TRBJ2-4|NA|15
CATSSLGMGGNIQYF
TGTGCCACCAGCAGCCTCGGCATGGGCGGGAACATTCAGTACTTC
>TRBD1|TRBV10-3|TRBJ2-3|NA|13
CAINGQDTDTQYF
TGTGCCATCAATGGACAGGATACAGATACGCAGTATTTT
>NA|TRBV18|TRBJ2-2|NA|14
CASSVPTGTGELFF
TGTGCCAGCTCAGTCCCCACCGGGACCGGGGAGCTGTTTTTT
>NA|TRBV2|TRBJ2-5|NA|14
CASSEAGVEETQYF
TGTGCCAGCAGTGAGGCAGGGGTAGAAGAGACCCAGTACTTC
>TRBD1|TRBV7-8|TRBJ1-1|NA|16
CASSSRTGGDGTEAFF
TGTGCCAGCAGCTCACGGACAGGGGGAGACGGTACTGAAGCTTTCTTT
>TRBD2|TRBV4-2|TRBJ2-7|NA|15
CASSQGLANSYEQYF
TGTGCCAGCAGCCAGGGACTAGCGAACTCCTACGAGCAGTACTTC
>TRBD1|TRBV7-2|TRBJ1-6|NA|14
CASSLGQGRSPLHF
TGTGCCAGCAGCTTAGGACAGGGGAGATCACCCCTCCACTTT
>TRBD1|TRBV7-9|TRBJ1-6|few|13
CASSLQGNSPLHF
TGTGCCAGCAGTCTACAGGGGAACTCACCCCTCCACTTT
>TRBD1|TRBV11-1|TRBJ2-7|once|15
CASSRGQGATNEQYF
TGTGCCAGCAGCCGAGGACAGGGGGCTACCAACGAGCAGTACTTC
>NA|TRBV15|TRBJ1-6|NA|16
CATSRDRPLSNSPLHF
TGTGCCACCAGCAGAGATCGCCCTTTAAGCAATTCACCCCTCCACTTT
>NA|TRBV28|TRBJ1-3|NA|14
CASSLLSSGNTIYF
TGTGCCAGCAGTTTATTGAGTTCTGGAAACACCATATATTTT
>TRBD1|TRBV30|TRBJ2-1|once|13
CALRHRGDNEQFF
TGTGCCTTACGACACAGGGGGGACAATGAGCAGTTCTTC
>NA|TRBV7-9|TRBJ2-1|NA|12
CSSSGAYNEQFF
TGTTCCAGCAGTGGAGCCTACAATGAGCAGTTCTTC
>NA|TRBV7-9|TRBJ1-5|NA|14
CASSRPGSYQPQHF
TGTGCCAGCAGCCGCCCCGGTAGTTATCAGCCCCAGCATTTT
>NA|TRBV28|TRBJ2-5|few|14
CASSLRQVQETQYF
TGTGCCAGCAGTTTACGACAGGTCCAAGAGACCCAGTACTTC
>NA|TRBV5-4|TRBJ1-2|NA|13
CASSLEQSYGYTF
TGTGCCAGCAGCTTGGAACAGAGCTATGGCTACACCTTC
>NA|TRBV30|TRBJ2-3|NA|14
CAWSGLAPTDTQYF
TGTGCCTGGAGCGGGCTAGCCCCCACAGATACGCAGTATTTT
>NA|TRBV7-9|TRBJ2-7|NA|14
CSSSFGRSSYEQYF
TGTTCCAGCAGCTTTGGCAGGTCCTCCTACGAGCAGTACTTC
>NA|TRBV2|TRBJ1-6|NA|13
CASRLKTVLPLHF
TGTGCCAGCAGATTAAAAACAGTTCTGCCCCTCCACTTT
>NA|TRBV7-2|TRBJ1-2|NA|14
CASSLGTGGYGYTF
TGTGCCAGCAGCTTAGGGACCGGGGGGTATGGCTACACCTTC
>TRBD2|TRBV5-1|TRBJ2-7|NA|16
CASSLGVAGGIYEQYF
TGCGCCAGCAGCTTGGGGGTGGCGGGGGGCATCTACGAGCAGTACTTC
>NA|TRBV11-2|TRBJ2-5|NA|13
CASSLVSRETQYF
TGTGCCAGCAGCTTAGTGTCGAGGGAGACCCAGTACTTC
>NA|TRBV5-4|TRBJ2-3|NA|15
CASSLRDINTDTQYF
TGTGCCAGCAGCCTCCGGGACATAAACACAGATACGCAGTATTTT
>TRBD2|TRBV5-1|TRBJ2-5|NA|17
CASSLVIAGDFQETQYF
TGCGCCAGCAGCTTGGTAATAGCGGGGGACTTCCAAGAGACCCAGTACTTC
>TRBD1|TRBV11-3|TRBJ2-7|few|13
CASSLGLRGEQYF
TGTGCCAGCAGCTTAGGCCTCAGGGGGGAGCAGTACTTC
>TRBD2|TRBV7-9|TRBJ2-7|NA|15
CSSSQGRGVNYEQYF
TGTTCCAGCAGCCAGGGTCGGGGGGTAAACTACGAGCAGTACTTC
>NA|TRBV27|TRBJ1-2|NA|14
CASSLKGGSYGYTF
TGTGCCAGCAGTTTAAAGGGCGGGAGCTATGGCTACACCTTC
>TRBD2|TRBV4-2|TRBJ2-2|NA|16
CASSQEERGESGELFF
TGTGCCAGCAGCCAAGAAGAGCGGGGGGAGTCCGGGGAGCTGTTTTTT
>NA|TRBV19|TRBJ1-2|NA|15
CASSYPGEALYGYTF
TGTGCCAGTAGTTACCCCGGAGAAGCCCTCTATGGCTACACCTTC
>NA|TRBV2|TRBJ2-7|NA|15
CASSELRGRNYEQYF
TGTGCCAGCAGTGAACTGCGGGGTCGAAACTACGAGCAGTACTTC
>NA|TRBV9|TRBJ1-1|few|13
CASSFTVNTEAFF
TGTGCCAGCAGCTTCACTGTGAACACTGAAGCTTTCTTT
>NA|TRBV11-1|TRBJ1-2|NA|11
CASSLGAGYTF
TGTGCCAGCAGCTTGGGGGCTGGCTACACCTTC
>TRBD2|TRBV4-1|TRBJ2-7|NA|16
CASSQDQGSGGNEQYF
TGCGCCAGCAGCCAAGATCAAGGGAGCGGGGGCAACGAGCAGTACTTC
>TRBD1|TRBV5-4|TRBJ1-2|NA|15
CASSFDRGANYGYTF
TGTGCCAGCAGCTTCGACAGGGGAGCTAACTATGGCTACACCTTC
>NA|TRBV5-1|TRBJ2-5|NA|13
CASSFNVQETQYF
TGCGCCAGCAGCTTTAATGTCCAAGAGACCCAGTACTTC
>TRBD1|TRBV7-6|TRBJ1-1|NA|13
CASSWDRVTEAFF
TGTGCCAGCAGCTGGGACAGGGTTACTGAAGCTTTCTTT
>NA|TRBV11-2|TRBJ2-1|NA|17
CASSLGRGRRGSNEQFF
TGTGCCAGCAGCTTAGGCAGGGGACGTCGGGGATCCAATGAGCAGTTCTTC